These 22 T cell receptor beta chains share one sample of origin, sequenced in a study of cytomegalovirus exposure and HLA in healthy donors. PCR was performed using 60 Vbeta and 13 Jbeta primers. Using immunoSEQ multiplex PCR, the repertoire was profiled, and TCRdb retains in-frame clones only, with some absent. The table records around 170,000 clones, roughly 80% of them present only once. Sequenced input: PBMCs. Receptor source: a man over 45 in good health and CMV-seronegative.

The chain uses TRBV7-9 and TRBJ2-1; the match to TRBD2 covers 8 bases. Germline-derived CDR1 and CDR2 are SEHNR and FQNEAQ (reference sequence). V was clipped by 7 bases and J by 4 bases; unmatched bases: 12. The length of the CDR3 is 16 residues. The CDR3 loop reads CASIQKASGRYNEQFF. CDR3 in DNA: TGTGCCAGCATCCAGAAGGCTAGCGGGCGTTACAATGAGCAGTTCTTC.

This clone was picked up one time. This chain links TRBV10-3 with TRBJ2-3; weak D call: TRBD1 (6 bases). V dropped 2 bases and J dropped 0 bases, with 15 bases sitting between them. This CDR3 is 17 amino acids long. Germline V gene data show CDR1 as ENHRY and CDR2 as SYGVKD. This CDR3 is CAISEADRKLSTDTQYF. The CDR3 DNA sequence: TGTGCCATCAGTGAGGCCGACAGGAAATTAAGCACAGATACGCAGTATTTT.

V is TRBV5-1 and J is TRBJ2-7; tentative D call: TRBD1 (5 bases). V was pared by 0 bases and J by 0 bases, with 10 bases between. The germline CDR1 and CDR2 sequences are SGHRS and YFSETQ. The CDR3 runs to 15 residues. CDR3 region: CASSLDRQPSYEQYF. CDR3 sequence (DNA): TGCGCCAGCAGCTTGGATAGACAGCCCTCCTACGAGCAGTACTTC.

This clone was observed a handful of times. The rearrangement joins TRBV30 to TRBJ1-1, with D perhaps matching TRBD1 (5 bases). The CDR3 has 13 residues. The germline V and J ends were trimmed by 4 bases and 0 bases, with 9 bases remaining between them. Germline CDR1 GTSNPN, CDR2 SVGIG (reference sequence). DNA for the CDR3: TGTGCCTGGATGAAGACAGTGAACACTGAAGCTTTCTTT. Protein: CAWMKTVNTEAFF.

This clone turned up a few times. The DNA for the CDR3 is TGTGCCAGCAGCTCCAAATATAGAGGAACGAGGACTGCCTCCGGGGAGCTGTTTTTT. Translation gives CASSSKYRGTRTASGELFF. V and J are TRBV7-8 and TRBJ2-2, with a weak D call TRBD2 (5 bases). The CDR3 is 19 residues long. The V gene lost 4 bases and the J gene lost 6 bases, with 27 bases spanning the gap. The V gene's germline CDR1 is SGHVS and CDR2 FQNEAQ.

CDR3 sequence: CASSEGRYSGNTIYF. For the CDR3, the DNA is TGTGCCAGCAGTGAGGGCCGTTACTCTGGAAACACCATATATTTT. The gene calls are TRBV6-1 and TRBJ1-3; D gene ambiguous. Trimming stripped 3 bases from V and 0 bases from J, with 9 bases between. The CDR3 covers 15 residues. CDR1 MNHNS and CDR2 SASEGT come from the germline V gene.

The V call is TRBV6-5, the J call TRBJ1-6, with D possibly being TRBD1 (5 bases). V lost 0 bases and J lost 15, with 12 bases in between. The CDR3 covers 13 residues. The germline V gene has CDR1 MNHEY and CDR2 SVGAGI. The CDR3 DNA reads as TGTGCCAGCAGTTACTCGCAGGGACTAGTCCTCCACTTT. This gives the protein CASSYSQGLVLHF.

This clone was counted once. The junction differs from germline at one of its ends, possibly a read error. The chain carries TRBV7-9 and TRBJ2-5, with 9 bases that match TRBD1. Germline values: CDR1 SEHNR, CDR2 FQNEAQ (reference sequence). This CDR3 is built from 19 residues. The CDR3 spells CSSSSARQTRDREKETQYF. The CDR3 DNA reads as TGTTCCAGCAGCTCCGCCAGACAAACCCGGGACAGGGAAAAGGAGACCCAGTACTTC.

The CDR3 DNA reads TGTGCCAGCAGCTCCGGGACAGCTAACTATGGCTACACCTTC. Amino acid sequence: CASSSGTANYGYTF. The rearrangement uses TRBV13 and TRBJ1-2; 7 bases fit TRBD1. This CDR3 has 14 amino acids. V was pared by 4 bases and J by 0 bases, with 2 bases of the junction left unmatched. Germline CDR1 PRHDT, CDR2 FYEKMQ (reference sequence).

This clone was seen a single time. DNA for the CDR3: TGTGCCAGCAGTTCCTACAGAGGGGAAAAACTGTTTTTT. Protein: CASSSYRGEKLFF. The chain is built from TRBV27 and TRBJ1-4; D unclear. CDR3 size: 13 residues. Germline V gene lookup returns CDR1 MNHEY and CDR2 SMNVEV (reference sequence). Trimming removed 4 bases at V and 8 bases at J, with 11 bases between.

Notes on this clone: Other DNA sequences of this sample code for an identical CDR3. This sequence joins TRBV5-1 and TRBJ2-1, with TRBD2 identical over 11 bases. After removal of 1 base from V and 5 bases from J, the junction contained 5 bases not matched to a gene. Germline V gene sequence: CDR1 SGHRS, CDR2 YFSETQ. The CDR3 spans 16 residues. CDR3 nucleotide sequence: TGCGCCAGCAGCTTGAGGCTAGCGGGGGGAAACAATGAGCAGTTCTTC. It translates to CASSLRLAGGNNEQFF.

The chain employs TRBV4-2 and TRBJ1-3; 7 bases are shared with TRBD1. The CDR3 spans 15 residues. The germline CDR1 and CDR2 sequences are LGHNA and YNFKEQ. The V segment lost 2 bases and the J segment 0 bases; nucleotides outside the gene matches: 1. The DNA for the CDR3 is TGTGCCAGCAGCCAATGGGACAGCTCTGGAAACACCATATATTTT. Protein product: CASSQWDSSGNTIYF.

The V and J genes are TRBV2 and TRBJ1-6; D perhaps matches TRBD1 (6 bases). The CDR3 contains 14 residues. Trimming stripped 6 bases from V and 6 bases from J, with 12 bases between. Germline assignment: CDR1 SNHLY and CDR2 FYNNEI. The CDR3 DNA reads as TGTGCCAGCAGGGGCAGGGGAACTAATTCACCCCTCCACTTT. It codes for CASRGRGTNSPLHF.

The chain combines TRBV4-1 with TRBJ2-7; 11 nucleotides line up with TRBD1. Germline trimming cut 0 bases from V and 6 bases from J; bases unmatched to any gene: 4. Germline V gene lookup returns CDR1 MGHRA and CDR2 YSYEKL. CDR3 length: 15 residues. DNA of the CDR3: TGCGCCAGCAGCCAAGACGGACAGGGGGCTGCCGAGCAGTACTTC. Its protein product is CASSQDGQGAAEQYF.

The CDR3 region is CASSFGSPGDEQFF. The CDR3 bases are TGTGCCAGCAGCTTTGGATCCCCAGGGGATGAGCAGTTCTTC. This rearrangement joins TRBV7-8 to TRBJ2-1, with D possibly matching TRBD1 (6 bases). CDR1 SGHVS and CDR2 FQNEAQ come from the germline V gene. Trimming cost V 3 bases and J 8 bases, with 14 bases left between them. The CDR3 loop spans 14 amino acids. The complete variable domain, with remaining parts taken from reference TRBV7-8 and TRBJ2-1, reads GAGVSQSPRYKVAKRGQDVALRCDPISGHVSLFWYQQALGQGPEFLTYFQNEAQLDKSGLPSDRFFAERPEGSVSTLKIQRTQQEDSAVYLCASSFGSPGDEQFFGPGTRLTVL.

The chain carries TRBV10-2 and TRBJ1-6, with TRBD1 matching over 10 bases. The CDR3 is 15 residues long. V was clipped by 3 bases and J by 7 bases; unmatched bases: 3. The V gene's germline CDR1 is WSHSY and CDR2 SAAADI. CDR3 sequence reads: CASSEGTGVNSPLHF. CDR3 nucleotides: TGCGCCAGCAGTGAAGGGACAGGGGTAAATTCACCCCTCCACTTT.

The chain employs TRBV7-2 and TRBJ2-1; possible D gene TRBD2, 6 bases. Trimming shortened V by 5 bases and J by 7 bases, and 15 bases separated the two germline ends. CDR1 is SGHTA, CDR2 FQGNSA, per germline. This CDR3 is 14 amino acids long. CDR3 in DNA: TGTGCCAGCAGCCCCCGACTAGGGATAAATGAGCAGTTCTTC. Protein product: CASSPRLGINEQFF.

Comment on this clone: At the DNA level, this CDR3 is encoded by other sequences in the same sample as well. The chain couples TRBV7-2 to TRBJ1-2; weak D call: TRBD1 (5 bases). Germline CDR1 is SGHTA and CDR2 is FQGNSA. The CDR3 spans 14 residues. V was shortened by 1 base and J by 8 bases, with 14 bases between the two germline ends. As DNA, the CDR3 is TGTGCCAGCAGCTTAGTCGGGGGGTTGAGAGGCTACACCTTC. Its translation is CASSLVGGLRGYTF.

About this clone itself: The same CDR3 arises from other DNA sequences in this sample as well. J is TRBJ2-3 and V is TRBV27, with a possible D match to TRBD2 (5 bases). Trimming removed 6 bases at V and 9 bases at J, with 13 bases between. CDR3 length equals 12 residues. Germline V gives CDR1 MNHEY, CDR2 SMNVEV (reference sequence). The CDR3 nucleotides read TGTGCCAGCAGCCCGTTCGGGAACACGCAGTATTTT. It yields the protein CASSPFGNTQYF.

The chain recombines TRBV2 with TRBJ2-7, with D perhaps matching TRBD1 (6 bases). The V and J ends lost 6 bases and 5 bases respectively, with 11 bases between them. Germline-derived CDR1 and CDR2 are SNHLY and FYNNEI. CDR3 length: 12 amino acids. The CDR3 sequence is CASRLQGDEQYF. DNA for the CDR3: TGTGCCAGCAGATTACAGGGTGACGAGCAGTACTTC.

The V and J genes are TRBV7-2 and TRBJ2-5, with TRBD2 as a possible D gene (5 bases). Germline CDR1 reads SGHTA; CDR2 reads FQGNSA. CDR3 size: 14 residues. V shed 1 base and J shed 4 bases, with 10 bases lying between them. DNA of the CDR3: TGTGCCAGCAGCTTAGTGCCCCGGGGAGAGACCCAGTACTTC. It encodes CASSLVPRGETQYF.

The V gene is TRBV11-2, the J gene TRBJ2-1, with D maybe TRBD2 (6 bases). The CDR3 has 12 residues. Trimming pared 3 bases from V and 10 bases from J, leaving 10 bases between. Germline V lookup: CDR1 SGHAT, CDR2 FQNNGV. The CDR3: CASSFGRREQFF. CDR3 DNA sequence: TGTGCCAGCAGCTTTGGGAGGAGGGAGCAGTTCTTC.